The following is a TCR beta chain sequence with its context. The germline CDR1 and CDR2 sequences are MDHEN and SYDVKM. V gave up 4 bases and J gave up 7 bases; unmatched junction bases: 10. This CDR3 has 14 residues. The record originates from a study of shared clonotypes between healthy human individuals. Deep-level settings were used for running the assay. The assay was immunoSEQ multiplex PCR, and TCRdb's table has in-frame clones only and misses some. The sample has millions of clones, over 90% seen once. What was sequenced was naive CD4+ T cells from PBMCs. This sample's subset: CD45RA+ positively selected. V is TRBV28 and J is TRBJ2-7; 7 nucleotides align to TRBD2. The origin of this receptor is a man younger than 30 in good health. Some clones in this sample may be carry-over from other donors' samples. In DNA, the CDR3 is TGTGCCAGCAGTTACCCAAGAGCGGGGCGTGAGCAGTACTTC. It is translated as CASSYPRAGREQYF.